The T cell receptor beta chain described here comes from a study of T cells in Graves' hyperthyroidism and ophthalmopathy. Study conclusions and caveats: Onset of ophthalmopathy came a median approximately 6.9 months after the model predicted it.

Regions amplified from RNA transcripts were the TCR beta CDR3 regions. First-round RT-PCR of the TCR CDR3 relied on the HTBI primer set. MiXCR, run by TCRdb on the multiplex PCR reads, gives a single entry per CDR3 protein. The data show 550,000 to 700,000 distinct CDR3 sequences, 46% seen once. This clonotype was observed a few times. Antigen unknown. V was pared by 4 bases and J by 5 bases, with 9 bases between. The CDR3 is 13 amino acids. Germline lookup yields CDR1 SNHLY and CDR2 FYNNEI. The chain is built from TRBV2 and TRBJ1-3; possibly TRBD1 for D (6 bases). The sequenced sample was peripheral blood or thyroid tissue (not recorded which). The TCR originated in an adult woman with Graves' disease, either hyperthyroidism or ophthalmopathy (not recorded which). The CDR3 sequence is CASSGGQRNTIYF. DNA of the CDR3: TGTGCCAGCAGTGGGGGACAACGAAACACCATATATTTT. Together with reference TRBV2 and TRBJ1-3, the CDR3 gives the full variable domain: EPEVTQTPSHQVTQMGQEVILRCVPISNHLYFYWYRQILGQKVEFLVSFYNNEISEKSEIFDDQFSVERPDGSNFTLKIRSTKLEDSAMYFCASSGGQRNTIYFGEGSWLTVV.